A single sample is the source of the 17 T cell receptor beta chains below, sequenced in a study of blood T cell repertoires in COVID-19. Profiling relied on immunoSEQ multiplex PCR, and the TCRdb table lists in-frame clones only, not all of them. This table holds roughly 200,000 clones, about 88% found once. Sequenced: peripheral blood. The receptors were gathered from a woman older than 75 with acute or convalescent COVID-19.

This chain links TRBV19 with TRBJ1-2; the match to TRBD1 covers 8 bases. In germline, CDR1 is LNHDA, CDR2 SQIVND (reference sequence). The CDR3 spans 15 residues. V gave up 1 base and J gave up 2 bases; unmatched junction bases: 3. The CDR3 DNA sequence: TGTGCCAGTAGTATAGCGGGGACAGGAAACTATGGCTACACCTTC. Amino acids: CASSIAGTGNYGYTF.

The chain is built from TRBV2 and TRBJ1-1; D possibly corresponds to TRBD1 (5 bases). Looked up from germline, CDR1 is SNHLY and CDR2 is FYNNEI. The CDR3 totals 15 residues. With 4 bases removed from V and 6 bases from J, the gap between germline ends came to 18 bases. For the CDR3, the DNA is TGTGCCAGCAGTGCTATTGTAGGGGCCCTGGCTGAAGCTTTCTTT. Its translation: CASSAIVGALAEAFF.

This clone was seen only once. The chain joins TRBV10-3 to TRBJ2-1; 9 bases align to TRBD1. This CDR3 has 16 amino acids. The V gene end was trimmed by 0 bases and the J gene end by 8 bases; junction bases not matched to a gene: 8. Germline loops: CDR1 ENHRY, CDR2 SYGVKD. The CDR3 coding sequence is TGTGCCATCAGTGAGTCAGGAGGGACAGGGAGGGATGAGCAGTTCTTC. It encodes CAISESGGTGRDEQFF.

Note on this clone: This CDR3 is also generated by other DNA sequences in the sample. The rearrangement joins TRBV19 to TRBJ2-7; D may be TRBD1 (5 bases). Trimming shortened V by 3 bases and J by 3 bases, and 9 bases separated the two germline ends. Germline lookup yields CDR1 LNHDA and CDR2 SQIVND (reference sequence). This CDR3 is built from 13 residues. The chain's CDR3 is CASSIQGGYEQYF. Written as DNA, the CDR3 is TGTGCCAGTAGTATCCAGGGTGGCTACGAGCAGTACTTC.

The chain couples TRBV5-6 to TRBJ2-2; TRBD1 matches 9 bases. Germline loops: CDR1 SGHDT, CDR2 YYEEEE. This CDR3 contains 16 residues. V gave up 5 bases and J gave up 5 bases; unmatched junction bases: 10. The DNA of the CDR3 is TGTGCCAGCAGTTTTGGGACAGGGATCGGTACCGGGGAGCTGTTTTTT. The encoded protein is CASSFGTGIGTGELFF.

The chain recombines TRBV19 with TRBJ2-3; 13 positions match TRBD2. V was clipped by 4 bases and J by 8 bases; unmatched bases: 12. From germline, CDR1 is LNHDA and CDR2 SQIVND (reference sequence). CDR3 length: 17 amino acids. CDR3 bases: TGTGCCAGTAGTACCCCCGGACTAGCGGGAGTCAGGGGTACGCAGTATTTT. Amino acid sequence: CASSTPGLAGVRGTQYF.

The chain combines TRBV11-2 with TRBJ2-3, with 9 bases lining up with TRBD1. The CDR3 spans 15 residues. Per germline, CDR1 SGHAT and CDR2 FQNNGV. V trimming: 1 base; J trimming: 3 bases; junction bases outside the gene matches: 2. The CDR3 sequence is CASSLGGQGTDTQYF. CDR3 nucleotides: TGTGCCAGCAGCTTAGGGGGACAGGGAACAGATACGCAGTATTTT.

The rearrangement joins TRBV29-1 to TRBJ1-1; D unclear. Trimming took 4 bases from V and 1 from J, leaving 7 bases between them. CDR1 is SQVTM, CDR2 ANQGSEA, per germline. This CDR3 is built from 12 residues. The CDR3 loop is CSVARANTEAFF. CDR3 in DNA: TGCAGCGTTGCGAGAGCGAACACTGAAGCTTTCTTT.

The V and J genes are TRBV6-5 and TRBJ1-4, with D possibly being TRBD1 (6 bases). Germline V gene sequence: CDR1 MNHEY, CDR2 SVGAGI. The CDR3 consists of 13 residues. Trimming left V 6 bases short and J 8 bases short, with 13 bases between. CDR3 in DNA: TGTGCCAGCAGAGGGGGGGGCCGGGAAAAACTGTTTTTT. Translation: CASRGGGREKLFF.

This clone has only one observation. This rearrangement joins TRBV21-1 to TRBJ1-1; the table's TRBD1 call for D was not verified on the DNA. TRBV21-1 is recorded as a pseudogene. This CDR3 contains 18 residues. Written as DNA, the CDR3 is TGTGCCAGCAGCATTTCAGACAGGGTTGGGCGCAGAAACACTGAAGCTTTCTTT. Its translation is CASSISDRVGRRNTEAFF.

The V and J genes are TRBV7-3 and TRBJ1-1; D gene unclear. Trimming stripped 5 bases from V and 9 bases from J, with 16 bases between. Germline lookup yields CDR1 SGHTA and CDR2 FQGTGA. CDR3 length: 13 amino acids. The CDR3 region is CASSLFRGGQAFF. Written as DNA, the CDR3 is TGTGCCAGCAGCCTCTTCCGGGGAGGGCAAGCTTTCTTT.

This clone was seen only once. The rearrangement links TRBV4-3 to TRBJ1-6; D not resolved. V was trimmed by 1 base and J by 0 bases, leaving 7 bases between them. Per the germline V gene, CDR1 is LGHNA and CDR2 is YSLEER. The CDR3 is made up of 16 amino acids. This chain's CDR3 is CASSQGRTSYNSPLHF. The CDR3 DNA reads as TGCGCCAGCAGCCAAGGGAGGACCTCCTATAATTCACCCCTCCACTTT.

The gene calls are TRBV12-3 or TRBV12-4 and TRBJ1-1; D is unclear. Trimming left V 5 bases short and J 4 bases short, with 11 bases between. There are 13 residues in the CDR3. CDR3 region: CASSHGPVTEAFF. CDR3 bases: TGTGCCAGCAGTCATGGGCCAGTCACTGAAGCTTTCTTT.

The rearrangement joins TRBV19 to TRBJ2-1; 11 nucleotides align to TRBD2. Germline-derived CDR1 and CDR2 are LNHDA and SQIVND (reference sequence). The CDR3 sequence is 16 residues long. Trimming removed 2 bases from V and 6 bases from J; junction bases left unmatched: 6. The CDR3 region is CASSIRSTSGINEQFF. DNA of the CDR3: TGTGCCAGTAGTATAAGATCGACTAGCGGGATCAATGAGCAGTTCTTC.

Only a few counts were recorded for this clone. The chain recombines TRBV10-3 with TRBJ2-5, with D possibly TRBD2 on 5 matching bases. There are 15 residues in the CDR3. Trimming left V 6 bases short and J 2 bases short, with 16 bases between. CDR1 ENHRY and CDR2 SYGVKD come from the germline V gene. CDR3: CAISRGAPGQETQYF. The CDR3 DNA follows: TGTGCCATCAGCCGAGGAGCCCCGGGGCAAGAGACCCAGTACTTC.

Concerning this clone itself: The sample holds other DNA sequences that translate to the same CDR3. This sequence joins TRBV2 and TRBJ1-1; 7 positions match TRBD1. Germline assignment: CDR1 SNHLY and CDR2 FYNNEI. Trimming at V came to 6 bases and at J to 1 base, leaving 2 bases not matched to a gene. The CDR3 loop spans 13 amino acids. CDR3 in amino acids: CASSRDRNTEAFF. CDR3 DNA sequence: TGTGCCAGCAGCCGGGACAGGAACACTGAAGCTTTCTTT.

CDR3 amino acids: CASSEDAGMNTEAFF. CDR3 bases: TGTGCCAGCAGTGAAGATGCAGGGATGAACACTGAAGCTTTCTTT. This chain connects TRBV2 to TRBJ1-1, with a weak D call TRBD1 (5 bases). Trimming took off 1 base at V and 0 bases at J, with 9 bases between the two ends. The CDR3 extends over 15 amino acids. The germline CDR1 and CDR2 sequences are SNHLY and FYNNEI.